A single sample is the source of the 30 T cell receptor beta chains below, sequenced in a study of blood T cells in healthy people across ages. A second 7 to 11 cycle PCR used barcoded and J-beta primers. TCRdb itself ran the 5' RACE reads through MiXCR, one entry per CDR3 protein. The sample consists of more than 1 million distinct CDR3 sequences, over 35% of them appearing once. The sequencing input was blood. The receptors were gathered from a woman aged 55-70 years in good health.

This clonotype occurred a few times. The chain joins TRBV27 to TRBJ2-5; 8 bases fit TRBD1. Trimming cost V 6 bases and J 4 bases; bases outside gene matches: 10. Germline CDR1 reads MNHEY; CDR2 reads SMNVEV (reference sequence). This CDR3 contains 15 residues. The CDR3 DNA follows: TGTGCCAGCAGCCCTACTCAGGGGGCTGGAGAGACCCAGTACTTC. Translation gives CASSPTQGAGETQYF.

The genes are TRBV5-1 and TRBJ2-7; TRBD2 agrees at 11 bases. CDR1 is SGHRS and CDR2 is YFSETQ in the germline V gene. With 6 bases clipped from V and 2 bases from J, the junction kept 4 bases outside the gene matches. The CDR3 loop spans 14 amino acids. CDR3 region: CASTKLAGAYEQYF. CDR3 in DNA: TGCGCCAGCACCAAACTAGCGGGGGCCTACGAGCAGTACTTC.

The chain's CDR3 is CASTIGLAGDTDTQYF. The CDR3 DNA follows: TGTGCCAGCACCATTGGACTAGCGGGAGACACAGATACGCAGTATTTT. The chain employs TRBV11-2 and TRBJ2-3; 13 bases are shared with TRBD2. The CDR3 totals 16 residues. The junction had 6 bases not matched to a gene; V was cut back by 7 bases and J by 2 bases. Germline V gene lookup returns CDR1 SGHAT and CDR2 FQNNGV. The complete variable domain, with remaining parts taken from reference TRBV11-2 and TRBJ2-3, reads EAGVAQSPRYKIIEKRQSVAFWCNPISGHATLYWYQQILGQGPKLLIQFQNNGVVDDSQLPKDRFSAERLKGVDSTLKIQPAKLEDSAVYLCASTIGLAGDTDTQYFGPGTRLTVL.

This clonotype was counted a single time. This chain uses TRBV5-1 with TRBJ1-1; D ambiguous. From germline, CDR1 is SGHRS and CDR2 YFSETQ. This CDR3 region has 15 residues. The V end was cut by 0 bases, the J end by 2 bases, with 11 bases between. CDR3 residues: CASSLAPLTNTEAFF. For the CDR3, the DNA is TGCGCCAGCAGCTTGGCCCCCCTTACAAACACTGAAGCTTTCTTT. Full variable domain (remainder filled in from reference TRBV5-1 and TRBJ1-1): KAGVTQTPRYLIKTRGQQVTLSCSPISGHRSVSWYQQTPGQGLQFLFEYFSETQRNKGNFPGRFSGRQFSNSRSEMNVSTLELGDSALYLCASSLAPLTNTEAFFGQGTRLTVV.

This clonotype was seen repeatedly, ten times or more. The chain has TRBV12-3 or TRBV12-4 and TRBJ2-1; D may be TRBD2 (6 bases). Trimming took 6 bases from V and 1 from J, leaving 13 bases between them. This CDR3 has 15 residues. CDR3 protein: CASSLSGGSYNEQFF. For the CDR3, the DNA is TGTGCCAGCAGCTTAAGTGGAGGGTCCTACAATGAGCAGTTCTTC.

This clonotype was found a few times. The chain combines TRBV12-3 or TRBV12-4 with TRBJ1-2, with 11 bases fitting TRBD1. With 6 bases clipped from V and 8 bases from J, the junction kept 5 bases outside the gene matches. CDR3 size: 13 residues. For the CDR3, the DNA is TGTGCCAGCAGCGGGACAGGGGGGTTCGGCTACACCTTC. Its protein product is CASSGTGGFGYTF.

This rearrangement joins TRBV29-1 to TRBJ2-2; D unclear. CDR3 length: 12 residues. Trimming left V 7 bases short and J 5 bases short, with 11 bases between. Germline V gene sequence: CDR1 SQVTM, CDR2 ANQGSEA. CDR3 bases: TGCAGCGCCGGACCTGGGACCGGGGAGCTGTTTTTT. Translating it yields CSAGPGTGELFF.

As DNA, the CDR3 is TGTGCCAGCCGGTCCGGAGGTCAGCCCCAGCATTTT. This codes for CASRSGGQPQHF. The chain uses TRBV12-3 or TRBV12-4 and TRBJ1-5, with no clear D. Trimming took off 8 bases at V and 6 bases at J, with 11 bases between the two ends. CDR3 length: 12 amino acids.

The rearrangement links TRBV7-3 to TRBJ2-1; TRBD1 might be the D (5 bases). Germline loops: CDR1 SGHTA, CDR2 FQGTGA. Deletions cut 5 bases from V and 3 bases from J, with 20 bases between. The CDR3 is 17 residues long. DNA of the CDR3: TGTGCCAGCAGCACCGTCGTGGGGCCCACTATCTACAATGAGCAGTTCTTC. Residues: CASSTVVGPTIYNEQFF.

This clonotype has just a few counts. The chain combines TRBV24-1 with TRBJ2-7; D is unclear. Germline V CDR1 and CDR2: KGHDR, SFDVKD. V was cut by 2 bases and J by 0 bases, with 4 bases left in between. There are 13 residues in the CDR3. The CDR3 reads CATSDSNSYEQYF. The CDR3 coding sequence is TGTGCCACCAGTGATTCGAACTCCTACGAGCAGTACTTC.

This clonotype was recorded once. The rearrangement joins TRBV12-3 or TRBV12-4 to TRBJ1-4; D is perhaps TRBD1 (6 bases). Between the trimmed V and J ends, which lost 8 bases and 8 bases, there was a span of 21 bases. This CDR3 is built from 15 residues. The CDR3: CASGGTPGDIEKLFF. In DNA, the CDR3 is TGTGCCAGCGGGGGGACACCCGGAGATATAGAAAAACTGTTTTTT.

The rearrangement links TRBV20-1 to TRBJ1-2, with a weak D call TRBD1 (5 bases). Germline values: CDR1 DFQATT, CDR2 SNEGSKA (reference sequence). The CDR3 totals 15 residues. Trimming took off 0 bases at V and 4 bases at J, with 15 bases between the two ends. CDR3 nucleotides: TGCAGTGCTAGAGATTGGCCCCTGGGGGTCTATGGCTACACCTTC. Its translation is CSARDWPLGVYGYTF.

The V call is TRBV6-2 or TRBV6-3, the J call TRBJ2-1; 10 bases match TRBD1. CDR1 is MNHEY and CDR2 is SVGEGT in the germline V gene. J gave up 10 bases and V 6 bases, and 12 bases lay outside the gene matches. This CDR3 is built from 15 residues. CDR3 protein: CASSNGWTGGKEQFF. DNA for the CDR3: TGTGCCAGCAGCAACGGGTGGACAGGGGGGAAGGAGCAGTTCTTC.

The rearrangement links TRBV10-3 to TRBJ2-7; TRBD1 matches at 7 bases. The CDR3 extends over 17 amino acids. Germline values: CDR1 ENHRY, CDR2 SYGVKD. J gave up 2 bases and V 0 bases, and 10 bases lay outside the gene matches. Here the CDR3 reads CAISESALRQGPYEQYF. Here the CDR3 DNA reads TGTGCCATCAGTGAGTCGGCCTTGCGACAGGGACCCTACGAGCAGTACTTC.

This rearrangement joins TRBV29-1 to TRBJ1-2; the D is unclear. The CDR3 loop spans 14 amino acids. Germline loops: CDR1 SQVTM, CDR2 ANQGSEA. Trimming left V 0 bases short and J 1 base short, with 9 bases between. CDR3 nucleotide sequence: TGCAGCGTTGAAGAGTGGGGTAATAACTATGGCTACACCTTC. It codes for CSVEEWGNNYGYTF.

The chain is built from TRBV6-6 and TRBJ2-3; 7 positions match TRBD1. Germline V lookup: CDR1 MNHNY, CDR2 SVGAGI (reference sequence). This CDR3 is 16 amino acids long. The ends lost 0 bases at V and 1 base at J; junction bases unmatched: 4. In DNA form, the CDR3 reads TGTGCCAGCAGTTACTCAACAGGGGTGGGCACAGATACGCAGTATTTT. Its protein product is CASSYSTGVGTDTQYF.

This clonotype has more than one count but fewer than ten. This rearrangement joins TRBV27 to TRBJ2-7; TRBD2 agrees at 8 bases. CDR3 length: 16 amino acids. Germline loops: CDR1 MNHEY, CDR2 SMNVEV (reference sequence). The V gene end was trimmed by 2 bases and the J gene end by 3 bases; junction bases not matched to a gene: 9. The CDR3 DNA sequence: TGTGCCAGCAGTTTAGGGGGCCGACTAGCGAGCTACGAGCAGTACTTC. Amino acids: CASSLGGRLASYEQYF.

The chain employs TRBV20-1 and TRBJ2-1; D gene ambiguous. Germline V gives CDR1 DFQATT, CDR2 SNEGSKA (reference sequence). The CDR3 is made up of 15 amino acids. Between the trimmed V and J ends, which lost 1 base and 6 bases, there was a span of 16 bases. The CDR3 is CSARASLGRSNEQFF. CDR3 coding DNA: TGCAGTGCTAGAGCCAGCCTAGGACGGTCCAATGAGCAGTTCTTC.

CDR3 sequence: CASSLVGTVGDEQFF. CDR3 coding DNA: TGTGCCAGCAGCTTAGTGGGGACAGTCGGCGATGAGCAGTTCTTC. The V and J genes are TRBV7-9 and TRBJ2-1, with 7 positions matching TRBD1. The CDR3 totals 15 residues. Germline CDR1 is SEHNR and CDR2 is FQNEAQ (reference sequence). The junction had 8 bases not matched to a gene; V was cut back by 1 base and J by 8 bases.

The chain joins TRBV7-8 to TRBJ2-1; no clear D. Looked up from germline, CDR1 is SGHVS and CDR2 is FQNEAQ. The ends were cut back, 5 bases at V and 0 bases at J, with 11 bases in the middle. The CDR3 is 15 residues long. The CDR3 sequence is CASSLTLSSYNEQFF. The CDR3 DNA sequence: TGTGCCAGCAGCCTCACATTGAGCTCCTACAATGAGCAGTTCTTC.

This clonotype was observed a handful of times. This sequence joins TRBV11-2 and TRBJ2-3; 10 nucleotides agree with TRBD1. After removal of 9 bases from V and 7 bases from J, the junction contained 10 bases not matched to a gene. CDR3 length: 14 amino acids. The V gene's germline CDR1 is SGHAT and CDR2 FQNNGV. The CDR3 bases are TGTGCCAGTGCCTTTGGGGACAGGGGATATACGCAGTATTTT. Protein sequence: CASAFGDRGYTQYF.

The rearrangement links TRBV9 to TRBJ2-4, with unresolved D. CDR1 is SGDLS, CDR2 YYNGEE, per germline. This CDR3 contains 15 residues. Trimming removed 4 bases at V and 1 base at J, with 12 bases between. The CDR3 nucleotides are TGTGCCAGCAGCTCACTCGGCACGGCCAAAAACATTCAGTACTTC. It translates to CASSSLGTAKNIQYF.

V gene TRBV14 combines with J gene TRBJ2-1; D perhaps matches TRBD1 (5 bases). Germline assignment: CDR1 SGHDN and CDR2 FVKESK. This CDR3 has 16 residues. The ends were cut back, 2 bases at V and 0 bases at J, with 11 bases in the middle. The CDR3 reads CASSQYTGSSYNEQFF. CDR3 coding DNA: TGTGCCAGCAGCCAATATACAGGCAGCTCCTACAATGAGCAGTTCTTC.

V is TRBV12-3 or TRBV12-4 and J is TRBJ2-4; D is possibly TRBD2 (5 bases). This CDR3 contains 12 residues. V shed 5 bases and J shed 13 bases, with 15 bases lying between them. CDR3 region: CASSTGLSSQYF. The CDR3 DNA reads TGTGCCAGCAGTACCGGACTTTCATCGCAGTACTTC.

The rearrangement uses TRBV10-3 and TRBJ2-4, with TRBD2 as a possible D gene (5 bases). Matching the DNA end better, TRBJ2-5 makes the J call doubtful. The CDR3 is 16 amino acids. The germline gives CDR1 ENHRY, CDR2 SYGVKD. The CDR3 DNA is TGTGCCATCAGTGCTTTTAGCGAGGGAATCGAAGAGACCCAGTACTTC. As protein: CAISAFSEGIEETQYF.

This clonotype was seen more than once but under ten times. The chain is built from TRBV7-9 and TRBJ2-7; TRBD1 agrees at 12 bases. V lost 6 bases to trimming and J lost 5 bases; unmatched junction nucleotides: 8. Germline-derived CDR1 and CDR2 are SEHNR and FQNEAQ (reference sequence). The CDR3 loop spans 15 amino acids. CDR3 sequence reads: CASSLPGQGAHEQYF. The CDR3 nucleotides read TGTGCCAGCAGTCTACCGGGACAGGGGGCTCACGAGCAGTACTTC.

This clonotype was recorded a few times. CDR3 bases: TGTGCCAGCAGCCAAGGGGTAGATAAGGCTTTCTTT. It specifies CASSQGVDKAFF. The chain carries TRBV3-1 and TRBJ1-1; D is unresolved. The CDR3 has 12 residues. V was trimmed by 1 base and J by 11 bases, leaving 11 bases between them. Per germline, CDR1 LGHDT and CDR2 YNNKEL (reference sequence).

The chain joins TRBV10-3 to TRBJ1-2; D ambiguous. Trimming cost V 0 bases and J 9 bases, with 11 bases left between them. This CDR3 has 13 amino acids. From germline, CDR1 is ENHRY and CDR2 SYGVKD. The CDR3 protein is CAISESTSLSYTF. The CDR3 DNA is TGTGCCATCAGTGAGTCGACCTCCCTGAGCTACACCTTC.

The chain couples TRBV6-1 to TRBJ2-1; a weak D match, TRBD1 (6 bases). This CDR3 region has 15 residues. Looked up from germline, CDR1 is MNHNS and CDR2 is SASEGT. V was clipped by 5 bases and J by 13 bases, with 24 bases between them. The CDR3 DNA reads TGTGCCAGCAGTCGCGAGGGGGTGGGCCAAGAGACCCAGTTCTTC. It encodes CASSREGVGQETQFF.

The chain employs TRBV7-3 and TRBJ1-2, with 8 bases fitting TRBD1. The CDR3 loop spans 13 amino acids. The ends lost 5 bases at V and 8 bases at J; junction bases unmatched: 7. Germline-derived CDR1 and CDR2 are SGHTA and FQGTGA. The CDR3 sequence: CASSPRGQGGYTF. CDR3 in DNA: TGTGCCAGCAGCCCACGCGGACAGGGCGGCTACACCTTC. The full variable domain, rest sourced from reference TRBV7-3 and TRBJ1-2, is GAGVSQTPSNKVTEKGKYVELRCDPISGHTALYWYRQSLGQGPEFLIYFQGTGAADDSGLPNDRFFAVRPEGSVSTLKIQRTERGDSAVYLCASSPRGQGGYTFGSGTRLTVV.